This is a list of T cell receptor beta chains from one sample in a study of hypomethylating agent response in myelodysplastic syndrome. Sequencing used immunoSEQ multiplex PCR; TCRdb keeps in-frame clones, though not all of them. The sample consists of about 2,900 clones, around 79% of them appearing once. Sample: bone marrow, taken before or after starting hypomethylating agent treatment for myelodysplastic syndrome (not recorded which). The receptors stem from a human donor with myelodysplastic syndrome. Both conserved end residues are part of each CDR3. The D gene is left open where the match is weak. For some rows the clone size is stated as once, few or many, or as a class when expanded; others skip it.

clone_size j_call d_call v_call cdr3_nt cdr3_aa
NA TRBJ1-5 NA TRBV2 TGTGCCAGCAGTGAAACCCCGCAGACAAATCAGCCCCAGCATTTT CASSETPQTNQPQHF
NA TRBJ2-5 NA TRBV7-3 TGTGCCAGCAGCTTAGGGGCCGATCTTAAAGAGACCCAGTACTTC CASSLGADLKETQYF
few TRBJ1-1 NA TRBV30 TGTGCCTGGACAAATGTGGTTGAAGCTTTCTTT CAWTNVVEAFF
NA TRBJ2-3 TRBD2 TRBV5-4 TGTGCCAGCAGCTCGGGACTAGCGGGGGGCACAGATACGCAGTATTTT CASSSGLAGGTDTQYF
once TRBJ1-2 TRBD1 TRBV29-1 TGCAGCGTTGAAGGCGGCAGGGGGGGAGGCTACACCTTC CSVEGGRGGGYTF
NA TRBJ2-3 NA TRBV11-3 TGTGCCAGCAGCCGACGACTAGACCCCCTCACAGATACGCAGTATTTT CASSRRLDPLTDTQYF
NA TRBJ2-7 TRBD2 TRBV27 TGTGCCAGCAGTGCTAGCGGGGGATCGTCCTACGAGCAGTACTTC CASSASGGSSYEQYF
NA TRBJ1-2 NA TRBV14 TGTGCCAGCAGCCAAGAAGGTCTACCGGGGGGCGCATATGGCTACACCTTC CASSQEGLPGGAYGYTF
NA TRBJ1-1 NA TRBV5-8 TGTGCCAGCAGCTTGCGGGGCAGGGACACTGAAGCTTTCTTT CASSLRGRDTEAFF
few TRBJ2-7 TRBD1 TRBV5-1 TGCGCCAGCAGCGGGGGACAGGGGTGGCACGAGCAGTACTTC CASSGGQGWHEQYF
NA TRBJ2-1 TRBD1 TRBV6-1 TGTGCCAGCAGTGGCCGGACAGGGTGGGACAATGAGCAGTTCTTC CASSGRTGWDNEQFF
few TRBJ1-4 NA TRBV9 TGTGCCAGCAGCGTAGGGAATGAAAAACTGTTTTTT CASSVGNEKLFF
NA TRBJ2-3 NA TRBV4-3 TGCGCCAGCAGCCAAGTTTGGCCCCCGGAAACAGATACGCAGTATTTT CASSQVWPPETDTQYF
NA TRBJ2-7 TRBD1 TRBV2 TGTGCCAGGAAAGCCGGGACAGAAGCCTACGAGCAGTACTTC CARKAGTEAYEQYF
NA TRBJ2-1 TRBD1 TRBV6-6 TGTGCCAGCAACAGGGGCTCCTCCTACAATGAGCAGTTCTTC CASNRGSSYNEQFF
NA TRBJ1-2 TRBD1 TRBV18 TGTGCCAGCTCACCTCAGGACAGGGACGGTGGCTACACCTTC CASSPQDRDGGYTF
NA TRBJ2-5 NA TRBV25-1 TGTGCCAGCAGTGATCCTCAGGAGACCCAGTACTTC CASSDPQETQYF
NA TRBJ2-5 NA TRBV9 TGTGCCAGCAGCGTAGCGGGGGGAGGGGGCGGACCACAAGAGACCCAGTACTTC CASSVAGGGGGPQETQYF
NA TRBJ2-5 NA TRBV9 TGTGCCAGCAGCGTAGGTGCTAGCGAGAGGGAGACCCAGTACTTC CASSVGASERETQYF
NA TRBJ2-7 TRBD2 TRBV14 TGTGCCAGCAGCCAAGGAACAGGGACTAGATACTTC CASSQGTGTRYF
NA TRBJ1-2 TRBD1 TRBV6-4 TGTGCCAGCAGGGACGTAGACAGGGTTATCTTC CASRDVDRVIF
NA TRBJ2-4 NA TRBV15 TGTGCCACCAGCAGAGAGGCGGCGAACATTCAGTACTTC CATSREAANIQYF
NA TRBJ2-2 NA TRBV7-2 TGTGCCAGCAGCTTATTATTCACCGGGGAGCTGTTTTTT CASSLLFTGELFF
NA TRBJ2-1 TRBD1 TRBV27 TGTGCCAGCAGTTCCCCGACAGGGGGCGCCTACAATGAGCAGTTCTTC CASSSPTGGAYNEQFF
once TRBJ1-2 TRBD1 TRBV5-1 TGCGCCAGCAGCCCAGACGGACAGGGGGCGGATGGCTACACCTTC CASSPDGQGADGYTF
NA TRBJ1-2 NA TRBV30 TGTGCCTGGGGACAGCACTATGGCTACACCTTC CAWGQHYGYTF
once TRBJ2-7 NA TRBV5-4 TGTGCCACCTCCTCGGGACGGACGATCTACGAGCAGTACTTC CATSSGRTIYEQYF
NA TRBJ1-2 NA TRBV5-1 TGCGCCAGCAGCTTGGATAACGCTAACTATGGCTACACCTTC CASSLDNANYGYTF
NA TRBJ1-2 NA TRBV6-5 TGTGCCAGCAGTTTGGTGCAGACCTTTACCTTAGGGGGCTACACCTTC CASSLVQTFTLGGYTF
NA TRBJ2-1 NA TRBV4-3 TGCGCCAGCAGCCAAGATCTAAGCGATTATGAGCAGTTCTTC CASSQDLSDYEQFF
few TRBJ1-5 NA TRBV30 TGTGCCTGGAGTGTACGGCGGGGGACGAGTCAGCCCCAGCATTTT CAWSVRRGTSQPQHF
NA TRBJ2-1 NA TRBV4-2 TGTGCCAGCAGCCAAGAAGATGTGTACAATGAGCAGTTCTTC CASSQEDVYNEQFF
once TRBJ2-2 TRBD1 TRBV6-5 TGTGCCAGCAGTTACAAGGGGGCCCCGAACACCGGGGAGCTGTTTTTT CASSYKGAPNTGELFF
NA TRBJ1-5 NA TRBV5-1 TGCGCCAGCAGCTTGTGGGGGTTGGACGGGCCCCAGCATTTT CASSLWGLDGPQHF
NA TRBJ1-5 NA TRBV30 TGTGCCTGGGCGACAGGCAGCAATCAGCCCCAGCATTTT CAWATGSNQPQHF
few TRBJ2-5 NA TRBV5-1 TGCGCCAGCAGCTTGAGGCCCCAAGAGACCCAGTACTTC CASSLRPQETQYF
NA TRBJ1-5 TRBD1 TRBV6-6 TGTGCCAGCAGTTCTCTAGGCAGGGGGGGTCAGCCCCAGCATTTT CASSSLGRGGQPQHF
NA TRBJ1-1 NA TRBV30 TGTGCCTGGAGTGTACAGGTGGGACCCAGGGCTTTCTTT CAWSVQVGPRAFF
NA TRBJ2-1 TRBD1 TRBV7-8 TGTGCCAGCAGCTTAGGAGGGACAGGGATTGAGCAGTTCTTC CASSLGGTGIEQFF
NA TRBJ2-3 TRBD1 TRBV6-1 TGTGCCAGCAGTGAAGGTCTAGGGGACAGGGGAGGCACAGATACGCAGTATTTT CASSEGLGDRGGTDTQYF
NA TRBJ1-4 TRBD1 TRBV30 TGTGCCTGGAGTGTATTAAGACAGGGGGGTGAAAAACTGTTTTTT CAWSVLRQGGEKLFF
once TRBJ1-1 NA TRBV11-3 TGTGCCAGCAGTACGGATCTAGGCACTGAAGCTTTCTTT CASSTDLGTEAFF
NA TRBJ2-4 TRBD1 TRBV4-2 TGTGCCAGCAGCCAGGATATGACAGGGGGTAAAAACATTCAGTACTTC CASSQDMTGGKNIQYF
NA TRBJ2-5 TRBD2 TRBV11-2 TGTGCCAGCAGCACGGGACTAGCGGTAGAGACCCAGTACTTC CASSTGLAVETQYF
NA TRBJ2-7 NA TRBV5-1 TGCGCCAGCAGCTTGGGACAGTTTTACGAGCAGTACTTC CASSLGQFYEQYF
NA TRBJ2-3 TRBD1 TRBV5-1 TGCGCCAGCAGCTTGGCACAGGGGACAGATACGCAGTATTTT CASSLAQGTDTQYF
NA TRBJ2-5 NA TRBV7-2 TGTGCCAGCAGCCCTCGTGGGAGCGGCTGGCGAGAGACCCAGTACTTC CASSPRGSGWRETQYF
NA TRBJ2-5 TRBD1 TRBV5-1 TGCGCCAGCAGCGGACCGGGACAGGGGGCTTCCGAGACCCAGTACTTC CASSGPGQGASETQYF
NA TRBJ2-7 TRBD2 TRBV2 TGTGCCAGCATGGGTGCGGGGGGGCCCTACGAGCAGTACTTC CASMGAGGPYEQYF
once TRBJ2-5 TRBD1 TRBV7-3 TGTGCCAGCAGCTTAACTGGACAGGGGGTGTGGGAGACCCAGTACTTC CASSLTGQGVWETQYF
NA TRBJ1-4 NA TRBV5-1 TGCGCCAGCAGCTTATCGACCGACAATGAAAAACTGTTTTTT CASSLSTDNEKLFF
NA TRBJ2-2 NA TRBV14 TGTGCCAGCAGCCAAGGTCCAGGGGAATTTTACTACACCGGGGAGCTGTTTTTT CASSQGPGEFYYTGELFF
NA TRBJ2-2 NA TRBV7-7 TGTGCCAGCAGCCAACTAACGAACACCGGGGAGCTGTTTTTT CASSQLTNTGELFF